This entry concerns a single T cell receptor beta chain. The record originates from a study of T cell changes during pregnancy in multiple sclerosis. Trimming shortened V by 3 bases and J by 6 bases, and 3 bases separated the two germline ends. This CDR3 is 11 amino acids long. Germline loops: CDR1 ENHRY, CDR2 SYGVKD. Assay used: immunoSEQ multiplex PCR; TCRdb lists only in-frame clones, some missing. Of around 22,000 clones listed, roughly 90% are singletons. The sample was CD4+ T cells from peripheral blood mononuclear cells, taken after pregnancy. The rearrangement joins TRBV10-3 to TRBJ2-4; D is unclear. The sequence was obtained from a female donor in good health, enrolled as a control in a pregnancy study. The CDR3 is CAISDLNIQYF. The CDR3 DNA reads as TGTGCCATCAGTGACTTAAACATTCAGTACTTC.